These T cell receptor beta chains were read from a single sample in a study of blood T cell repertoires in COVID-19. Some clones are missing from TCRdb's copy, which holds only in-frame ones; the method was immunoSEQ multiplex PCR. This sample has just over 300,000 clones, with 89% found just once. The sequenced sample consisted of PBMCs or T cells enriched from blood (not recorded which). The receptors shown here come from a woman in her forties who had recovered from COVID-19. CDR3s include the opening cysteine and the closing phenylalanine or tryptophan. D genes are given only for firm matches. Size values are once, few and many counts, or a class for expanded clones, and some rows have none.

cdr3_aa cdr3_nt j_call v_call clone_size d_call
CASSQSAGAIYEQYF TGTGCCAGCAGCCAGTCAGCGGGAGCAATTTACGAGCAGTACTTC TRBJ2-7 TRBV3-1/TRBV3-2 - TRBD2
CASSLLDSSYEQYF TGTGCCAGCAGCCTACTGGACAGCTCCTACGAGCAGTACTTC TRBJ2-7 TRBV11-2 - -
CASSRTLLAGGPDTQYF TGTGCCAGCAGTCGCACTCTACTAGCGGGAGGGCCAGATACGCAGTATTTT TRBJ2-3 TRBV6-6 - TRBD2
CASSQGRQGYSNQPQHF TGCGCCAGCAGCCAAGGACGACAGGGCTATAGCAATCAGCCCCAGCATTTT TRBJ1-5 TRBV4-3 - TRBD1
CASSLAGSWQGALFSYEQYF TGTGCCAGCAGCTTAGCTGGTTCCTGGCAGGGCGCGCTTTTTTCCTACGAGCAGTACTTC TRBJ2-7 TRBV7-6 - -
CASSLEGGRGELFF TGTGCCAGCAGCTTGGAGGGCGGGAGAGGGGAGCTGTTTTTT TRBJ2-2 TRBV5-4 - TRBD2
CAPDRVLGLASNEQFF TGTGCTCCGGACAGGGTGCTGGGACTAGCGTCCAATGAGCAGTTCTTC TRBJ2-1 TRBV12-1 - -
CSVGVVLNTEAFF TGCAGCGTTGGCGTGGTCTTGAACACTGAAGCTTTCTTT TRBJ1-1 TRBV29-1 - -
CASSDLAGGYNEQFF TGTGCCAGCAGTGATCTAGCGGGGGGCTACAATGAGCAGTTCTTC TRBJ2-1 TRBV6-1 - TRBD2
CASSSPVARGDEQFF TGTGCCAGCAGCTCCCCGGTGGCTCGAGGCGATGAGCAGTTCTTC TRBJ2-1 TRBV7-6 - -
CASSRSGGSTGELFF TGTGCCAGCAGTAGGAGCGGGGGCTCCACCGGGGAGCTGTTTTTT TRBJ2-2 TRBV6-5 - TRBD2
CASSSPGLLESLGANVLTF TGTGCCAGCAGTTCTCCGGGACTGCTAGAAAGTTTGGGGGCCAACGTCCTGACTTTC TRBJ2-6 TRBV5-6 - -
CASRKGQYNEQFF TGTGCCAGCAGAAAGGGACAGTACAATGAGCAGTTCTTC TRBJ2-1 TRBV11-3 - TRBD1
CASSYPGQGVEETQYF TGTGCCAGCAGCTACCCCGGTCAGGGGGTCGAAGAGACCCAGTACTTC TRBJ2-5 TRBV7-9 - TRBD1
CASSPRATGYGYTF TGTGCCAGCTCACCACGAGCGACAGGCTATGGCTACACCTTC TRBJ1-2 TRBV18 once -
CASSRRRSGIVSYEQYF TGTGCCAGCAGCCGAAGAAGGTCGGGGATCGTCTCCTACGAGCAGTACTTC TRBJ2-7 TRBV5-6 few -
CASSQVKRENNEQFF TGCGCCAGCAGCCAAGTGAAGCGGGAGAACAATGAGCAGTTCTTC TRBJ2-1 TRBV4-3 - TRBD2
CSAGGQGTQYF TGCAGTGCGGGGGGGCAGGGGACCCAGTACTTC TRBJ2-5 TRBV20-1 - -
CASSLGEGVYGYTF TGTGCCAGCAGCTTGGGGGAGGGTGTCTATGGCTACACCTTC TRBJ1-2 TRBV5-6 - -
CASSRTDLYNEQFF TGCGCCAGCAGCCGAACGGACTTGTACAATGAGCAGTTCTTC TRBJ2-1 TRBV4-1 - -
CASSSRGRGVREKLFF TGTGCCAGCAGTTCTCGAGGGCGGGGGGTACGGGAAAAACTGTTTTTT TRBJ1-4 TRBV28 - -
CASSWIGTSRHRNEQFF TGTGCCAGCAGTTGGATCGGGACTAGCAGGCATAGGAATGAGCAGTTCTTC TRBJ2-1 TRBV6-2/TRBV6-3 - TRBD2
CAIRQGAGEQYF TGTGCCATTAGACAGGGGGCGGGGGAGCAGTACTTC TRBJ2-7 TRBV10-3 - TRBD1
CASSYRGTSFGQYF TGTGCCAGCAGTTACCGCGGAACTAGCTTTGGGCAGTACTTC TRBJ2-7 TRBV6-5 - -
CASSETDRYTEAFF TGTGCCAGCTCAGAAACAGACCGATACACTGAAGCTTTCTTT TRBJ1-1 TRBV18 - -
CAWRDRGLYTQYF TGTGCCTGGAGGGACAGAGGCCTTTATACGCAGTATTTT TRBJ2-3 TRBV30 once -
CASSLAVQGFSGYTF TGTGCCAGCAGCTTAGCGGTACAGGGTTTTAGTGGCTACACCTTC TRBJ1-2 TRBV7-6 - -
CASSDTPLRTEAFF TGCGCCAGCAGTGATACACCCCTCAGGACTGAAGCTTTCTTT TRBJ1-1 TRBV10-1 - -
CATSDPTGGGDTQYF TGTGCCACCAGTGACCCTACAGGGGGAGGGGATACGCAGTATTTT TRBJ2-3 TRBV24-1 - -
CASGSSYNEQFF TGTGCCAGTGGGAGCTCCTACAATGAGCAGTTCTTC TRBJ2-1 TRBV19 - -
CASLQGGEFNQPQHF TGTGCCAGCCTACAGGGAGGGGAATTCAATCAGCCCCAGCATTTT TRBJ1-5 TRBV28 - -
CASSERDYDHEQYF TGTGCCAGCAGCGAACGGGACTACGATCACGAGCAGTACTTC TRBJ2-7 TRBV9 - TRBD2
CASSSRTGDYEQYF TGTGCCAGCAGTTCCAGGACAGGAGATTACGAGCAGTACTTC TRBJ2-7 TRBV6-2/TRBV6-3 - TRBD1
CASSFGGIDYGYTF TGTGCCAGCAGCTTCGGGGGGATCGATTATGGCTACACCTTC TRBJ1-2 TRBV5-8 - -
CASSLNGGQPKETQYF TGTGCCAGCAGCTTAAATGGCGGGCAGCCCAAGGAGACCCAGTACTTC TRBJ2-5 TRBV7-3 - -
CASSVGGWVSHTDTQYF TGTGCCAGCAGCGTGGGGGGGTGGGTGTCCCACACAGATACGCAGTATTTT TRBJ2-3 TRBV3-1/TRBV3-2 - TRBD2
CATSGGISYNEQFF TGTGCCACCAGTGGCGGGATCTCCTACAATGAGCAGTTCTTC TRBJ2-1 TRBV24-1 - -
CASSPWTLEQYF TGTGCCAGCAGCCCATGGACACTCGAGCAGTACTTC TRBJ2-7 TRBV7-3 - -
CASTTGNTIYF TGTGCCAGCACGACGGGGAACACCATATATTTT TRBJ1-3 TRBV11-2 once -
CASGLGTGGLQETQYF TGTGCTAGTGGTTTGGGTACAGGGGGCCTTCAAGAGACCCAGTACTTC TRBJ2-5 TRBV12-5 - TRBD1
CASSQVRGAAEAFF TGTGCCAGCAGCCAAGTCAGGGGCGCGGCTGAAGCTTTCTTT TRBJ1-1 TRBV14 once -
CASNTKTSGYGYTF TGTGCCAGCAACACAAAGACTAGTGGCTATGGCTACACCTTC TRBJ1-2 TRBV7-9 - -
CASSWEPGNEQFF TGCGCCAGCAGCTGGGAGCCGGGAAATGAGCAGTTCTTC TRBJ2-1 TRBV5-1 once -
CASSLTGVGNTDTQYF TGTGCCAGCAGTTTAACGGGAGTGGGAAACACAGATACGCAGTATTTT TRBJ2-3 TRBV6-2/TRBV6-3 - -
CASSPITGNTEAFF TGTGCCAGCAGCCCGATTACAGGGAACACTGAAGCTTTCTTT TRBJ1-1 TRBV6-5 - -
CASSVGTPNTGELFF TGTGCCAGCAGCGTAGGGACACCTAACACCGGGGAGCTGTTTTTT TRBJ2-2 TRBV9 - -
CASSLASISDTQYF TGTGCCAGCAGCTTAGCTAGCATCTCAGATACGCAGTATTTT TRBJ2-3 TRBV7-3 - -
CASSQTITLHF TGTGCCAGCAGTCAAACAATCACCCTCCACTTT TRBJ1-6 TRBV28 - -
CASSLPTQGGSNQPQHF TGTGCCAGCAGTCTACCTACACAGGGGGGTAGCAATCAGCCCCAGCATTTT TRBJ1-5 TRBV28 - TRBD1
CAVGTGRAGELFF TGTGCCGTGGGGACAGGGAGGGCCGGGGAGCTGTTTTTT TRBJ2-2 TRBV10-3 - TRBD1
CGRAGWKSTQYF TGTGGGCGGGCGGGTTGGAAGTCGACCCAGTACTTC TRBJ2-5 TRBV3-1/TRBV3-2 - -
CASSSGQGLGVQFF TGTGCCAGCAGCTCGGGACAGGGTTTGGGTGTGCAGTTCTTC TRBJ2-1 TRBV5-6 - TRBD1
CASSVENRGGYTF TGTGCCAGCAGCGTAGAGAACAGGGGCGGCTACACCTTC TRBJ1-2 TRBV9 - TRBD1
CASSPGTDDTQYF TGTGCCAGCTCACCAGGCACAGACGATACGCAGTATTTT TRBJ2-3 TRBV18 - -